This T cell receptor (beta chain) is drawn from a study of blood T cells in healthy people across ages. A J-beta primer mix and a sample-barcoded 5' primer were used in a second PCR of roughly 6 to 12 cycles. Each CDR3 protein gets one entry after TCRdb re-called the 5' RACE reads with MiXCR. The data show around 800,000 distinct CDR3 sequences, about 47% seen once. This CDR3 contains 17 residues. With V trimmed by 2 bases and J by 4 bases, 13 bases remained unmatched. Germline V gives CDR1 LGHNA, CDR2 YNFKEQ. The authors isolated at least 7 million PBMCs per sample. The material sequenced was blood. The chain has TRBV4-2 and TRBJ2-5, with TRBD1 matching over 7 bases. The TCR comes from a man older than 75 in good health. Written as DNA, the CDR3 is TGTGCCAGCAGCCAATCCCAAGGAACAGGGGTGGGAGAGACCCAGTACTTC. Protein product: CASSQSQGTGVGETQYF.